The TCR beta chain described here comes from a study of T-cell reconstitution after alpha-beta-depleted transplantation in children. The CDR3 is 14 residues long. Unique molecular identifiers were used in preparing the TCRbeta library. A single record per CDR3 protein comes from TCRdb applying MiXCR to the PCR reads. There are nearly 550,000 distinct CDR3 sequences in the sample; approximately 16% occur only once, and approximately 3% lies in the top ten. The specimen comprised PBMCs from the stem cell graft donor, sampled from the stem cell graft. The sequence was collected from a human donor who donated a stem cell graft to a child with acute lymphoblastic leukemia. The chain recombines TRBV21-1 with TRBJ2-7; the DNA was not used to check the table's D call, TRBD1. TRBV21-1 is noted as a pseudogene. The CDR3 DNA is TGTGCCAGCAGCAAGGGGACAGTTGGGGACGAGCAGTACTTC. This sequence encodes CASSKGTVGDEQYF.